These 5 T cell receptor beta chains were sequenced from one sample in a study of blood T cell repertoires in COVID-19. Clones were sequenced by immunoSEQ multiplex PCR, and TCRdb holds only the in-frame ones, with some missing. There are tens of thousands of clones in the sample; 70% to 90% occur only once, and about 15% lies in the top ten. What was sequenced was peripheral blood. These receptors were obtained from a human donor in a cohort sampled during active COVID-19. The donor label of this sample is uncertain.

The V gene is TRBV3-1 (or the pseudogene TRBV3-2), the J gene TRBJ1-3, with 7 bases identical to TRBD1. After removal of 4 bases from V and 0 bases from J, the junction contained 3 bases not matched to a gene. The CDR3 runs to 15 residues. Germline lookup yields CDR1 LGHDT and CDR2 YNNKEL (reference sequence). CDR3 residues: CASSLRGVSGNTIYF. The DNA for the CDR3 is TGTGCCAGCAGCCTCAGGGGGGTCTCTGGAAACACCATATATTTT.

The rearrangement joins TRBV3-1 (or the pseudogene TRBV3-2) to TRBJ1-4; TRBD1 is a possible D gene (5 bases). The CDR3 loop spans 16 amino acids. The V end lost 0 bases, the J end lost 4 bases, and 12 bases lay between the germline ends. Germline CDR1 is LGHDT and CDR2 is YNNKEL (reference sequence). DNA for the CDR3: TGTGCCAGCAGCCAAGATGAGACAGAAGATAATGAAAAACTGTTTTTT. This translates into CASSQDETEDNEKLFF.

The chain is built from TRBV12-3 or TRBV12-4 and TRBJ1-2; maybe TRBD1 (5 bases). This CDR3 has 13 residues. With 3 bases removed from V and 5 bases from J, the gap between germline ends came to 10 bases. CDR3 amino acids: CASSLAREYGYTF. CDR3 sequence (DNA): TGTGCCAGCAGTTTGGCCAGGGAATATGGCTACACCTTC.

CDR3 residues: CASSPQAGTGGRNEQFF. In nucleotides, the CDR3 is TGTGCCAGCAGCCCCCAAGCCGGGACAGGGGGTCGGAATGAGCAGTTCTTC. The J gene is TRBJ2-1, the V gene TRBV11-3, with 11 bases matching TRBD1. The CDR3 runs 17 residues. Germline V CDR1 and CDR2: SGHNT, YENEEA. V gave up 5 bases and J gave up 7 bases; unmatched junction bases: 13. Looking up the rest from reference TRBV11-3 and TRBJ2-1 gives the full variable domain: EAGVVQSPRYKIIEKKQPVAFWCNPISGHNTLYWYLQNLGQGPELLIRYENEEAVDDSQLPKDRFSAERLKGVDSTLKIQPAELGDSAVYLCASSPQAGTGGRNEQFFGPGTRLTVL.

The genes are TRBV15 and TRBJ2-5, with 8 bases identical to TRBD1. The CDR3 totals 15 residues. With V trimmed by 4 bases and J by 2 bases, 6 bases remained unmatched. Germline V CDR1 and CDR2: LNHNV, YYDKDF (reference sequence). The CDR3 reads CATSTLGQGQETQYF. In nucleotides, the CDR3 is TGTGCCACCAGCACCCTAGGACAGGGACAAGAGACCCAGTACTTC.